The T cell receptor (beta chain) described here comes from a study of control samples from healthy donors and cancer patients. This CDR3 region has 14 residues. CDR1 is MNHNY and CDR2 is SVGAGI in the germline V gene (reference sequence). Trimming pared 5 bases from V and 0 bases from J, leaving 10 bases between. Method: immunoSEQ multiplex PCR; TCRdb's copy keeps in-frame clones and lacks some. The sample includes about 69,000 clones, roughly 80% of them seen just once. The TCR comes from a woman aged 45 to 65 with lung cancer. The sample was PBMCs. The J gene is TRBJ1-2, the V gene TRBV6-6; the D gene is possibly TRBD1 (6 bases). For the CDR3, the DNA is TGTGCCAGCAGTAATCCAGGGGCTAACTATGGCTACACCTTC. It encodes CASSNPGANYGYTF.